This T cell receptor (beta chain) stems from a study of T cell responses to AZD1222 COVID-19 vaccine. The table came from immunoSEQ multiplex PCR; TCRdb's copy has only in-frame clones and leaves some out. This table has 150,000 to 200,000 clones, 92% appearing once. Germline loops: CDR1 MNHEY, CDR2 SMNVEV (reference sequence). This CDR3 has 14 amino acids. The J segment lost 3 bases and the V segment lost 6 bases, leaving 4 bases of the junction unmatched. Sequencing used peripheral blood, obtained 28 days after the second AZD1222 dose. The TCR was taken from an adult who received the AZD1222 COVID-19 vaccine. The chain combines TRBV27 with TRBJ1-5; the match to TRBD1 covers 8 bases. The CDR3 region is CASRRTGNNQPQHF. The CDR3 DNA sequence: TGTGCCAGCAGACGGACAGGGAACAATCAGCCCCAGCATTTT.